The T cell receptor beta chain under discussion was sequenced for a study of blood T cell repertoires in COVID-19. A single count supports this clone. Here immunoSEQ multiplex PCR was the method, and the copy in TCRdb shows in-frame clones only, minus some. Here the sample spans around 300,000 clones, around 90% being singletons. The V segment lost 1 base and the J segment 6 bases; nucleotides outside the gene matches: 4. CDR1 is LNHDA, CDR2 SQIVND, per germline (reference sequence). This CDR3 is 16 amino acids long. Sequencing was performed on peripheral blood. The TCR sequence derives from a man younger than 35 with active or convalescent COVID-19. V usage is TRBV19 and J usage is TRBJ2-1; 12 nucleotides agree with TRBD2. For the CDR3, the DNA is TGTGCCAGTAGTATAGTTGCTAGCGGGGGGGCCAATGAGCAGTTCTTC. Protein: CASSIVASGGANEQFF.